This T cell receptor beta chain is from a study of T-cell memory formation after mild COVID-19. Whole-study findings and limits: Memory from before infection featured some responding clones, which suggests cross-reactive memory joined. Clones shrinking from day 15 to 85 showed even CD4/CD8 mixes; later expanders tilted CD4+. The CD4+ clones that contracted clustered mainly within CM and EM, and the CD8+ clones concentrated in EMRA.

In regard to this clonotype: The antigen is unknown.

Trimming took off 3 bases at V and 5 bases at J, with 12 bases between the two ends. This CDR3 has 14 residues. Germline V CDR1 and CDR2: SGHDT, YYEEEE. TCRdb independently ran MiXCR on the 5' RACE reads; one entry per CDR3 protein. The table shows 200,000 to 250,000 distinct CDR3 sequences, with around 9.5% occurring only once. The source is a young man who had mild COVID-19 (a few samples of this study predate the infection). Cell type and time point are not known. J is TRBJ1-5 and V is TRBV5-6; D ambiguous. The sample taken for sequencing was PBMCs or a T cell subset sorted from them (not recorded which). The DNA for the CDR3 is TGTGCCAGCAGCTCCCGGGATCGGGATCAGCCCCAGCATTTT. Amino acid sequence: CASSSRDRDQPQHF. Looking up the rest from reference TRBV5-6 and TRBJ1-5 gives the full variable domain: DAGVTQSPTHLIKTRGQQVTLRCSPKSGHDTVSWYQQALGQGPQFIFQYYEEEERQRGNFPDRFSGHQFPNYSSELNVNALLLGDSALYLCASSSRDRDQPQHFGDGTRLSIL.